The sequence of this TCR beta chain was determined in a study of blood T cells in healthy people across ages. Study in general: Template switching captured about one barcoded beta molecule per two T cells.

Findings of the study overall: A strong correlation was found between TCR beta diversity and the percentage of naive T cells. A conclusive naive versus antigen-experienced comparison was prevented by the unsorted PBMCs. Long-lived and aged donors differed, with more naive CD4+ cells and higher diversity in the long-lived.

PCR was performed a second time for roughly 7 to 11 cycles using a sample-barcoded 5' primer and a J-beta primer mix. TCRdb redid the calling of the 5' RACE reads with MiXCR, one entry per CDR3 protein. The table includes 850,000 to 950,000 distinct CDR3 sequences, roughly 26% detected once. The V and J ends lost 4 bases and 5 bases, in that order; junction bases with no gene match: 7. The germline CDR1 and CDR2 sequences are SGHTA and FQGNSA. This CDR3 is built from 15 residues. This clonotype was detected ten times or more. Its antigen is unknown. J is TRBJ2-3 and V is TRBV7-2; TRBD1 matches at 9 bases. The clonotype originates from a woman of 80 years or more in good health. Sequences were obtained from blood. The CDR3 spells CASSSNRGLGDTQYF. The CDR3 DNA sequence: TGTGCCAGCAGCTCAAACAGGGGGCTTGGAGATACGCAGTATTTT.